Each of the 19 T cell receptor beta chains below was sequenced from the same sample in a study of cytomegalovirus exposure and HLA in healthy donors. The PCR contained 60 Vbeta and 13 Jbeta primers. Sequenced by immunoSEQ multiplex PCR; TCRdb stores in-frame clones only, minus some. Among under 150,000 clones, around 80% were seen once, and the ten largest hold less than 2%. Sequencing was done on a sample of PBMCs. These receptors were taken from a female donor in good health and CMV-seropositive.

The genes are TRBV7-2 and TRBJ1-6; D not certain. The germline V gene encodes CDR1 SGHTA and CDR2 FQGNSA. V was pared by 2 bases and J by 5 bases, with 7 bases between. The CDR3 has 14 amino acids. CDR3 sequence reads: CASSLLAHNSPLHF. The DNA of the CDR3 is TGTGCCAGCAGCTTACTGGCCCATAATTCACCCCTCCACTTT.

A note on this clone: A much larger clone lies a single base off, so this may be a read error. The chain joins TRBV6-5 to TRBJ2-3; TRBD1 might be the D (6 bases). Germline lookup yields CDR1 MNHEY and CDR2 SVGAGI. CDR3 length equals 15 residues. Trimming left V 6 bases short and J 6 bases short, with 19 bases between. CDR3 sequence reads: CASRNSRGTRDTQYF. CDR3 coding DNA: TGTGCCAGCAGAAATAGCAGGGGAACCCGGGATACGCAGTATTTT.

The chain is built from TRBV28 and TRBJ2-7; TRBD1 agrees at 8 bases. The CDR3 extends over 14 amino acids. Germline CDR1 reads MDHEN; CDR2 reads SYDVKM. V shed 5 bases and J 3 bases; nucleotides not matched to a gene: 6. CDR3 in DNA: TGTGCCAGCAGTCCCAGGGGGCTGAGCTACGAGCAGTACTTC. Its translation is CASSPRGLSYEQYF.

The V and J genes are TRBV28 and TRBJ2-6; tentative D call: TRBD2 (6 bases). The CDR3 contains 15 residues. Germline V lookup: CDR1 MDHEN, CDR2 SYDVKM. The V end was cut by 6 bases, the J end by 0 bases, with 9 bases between. This chain's CDR3 is CASREGFSGANVLTF. As DNA, the CDR3 is TGTGCCAGCAGGGAGGGGTTCTCTGGGGCCAACGTCCTGACTTTC.

This clone turned up a few times. The chain uses TRBV7-8 and TRBJ2-1; tentative D call: TRBD2 (7 bases). V gave up 6 bases and J gave up 6 bases, with 18 bases separating them. This CDR3 region has 15 residues. Germline V gene sequence: CDR1 SGHVS, CDR2 FQNEAQ. The CDR3 sequence is CASRQIRGGFNEQFF. The CDR3 region has the DNA TGTGCCAGCAGACAAATTAGGGGGGGTTTCAATGAGCAGTTCTTC.

This chain joins TRBV4-1 and TRBJ1-5; TRBD1 matches at 8 bases. Germline V lookup: CDR1 MGHRA, CDR2 YSYEKL. The CDR3 contains 17 residues. The ends lost 1 base at V and 0 bases at J; junction bases unmatched: 5. The CDR3 is CASSQVRTGYSNQPQHF. Written as DNA, the CDR3 is TGCGCCAGCAGCCAAGTCCGGACAGGGTATAGCAATCAGCCCCAGCATTTT.

The chain employs TRBV30 and TRBJ2-2; TRBD1 matches 7 bases. Losses at the gene ends were 8 bases for V and 6 bases for J; bases not matched to a gene: 9. This CDR3 spans 13 amino acids. The germline gives CDR1 GTSNPN, CDR2 SVGIG (reference sequence). DNA for the CDR3: TGTGCCCTCTCCGACAGGGCGGCCGGGGAGCTGTTTTTT. Protein sequence: CALSDRAAGELFF.

This chain uses TRBV18 with TRBJ2-3; tentatively, D is TRBD1 (5 bases). The CDR3 consists of 14 residues. Trimming shortened V by 3 bases and J by 2 bases, and 9 bases separated the two germline ends. From germline, CDR1 is KGHSH and CDR2 LQKENI. CDR3 nucleotides: TGTGCCAGCTCACCTGGGGCTACCACAGATACGCAGTATTTT. Translation: CASSPGATTDTQYF.

The chain couples TRBV4-1 to TRBJ2-7; TRBD2 matches at 7 bases. The CDR3 is 15 residues long. The J segment lost 2 bases and the V segment lost 1 base, leaving 5 bases of the junction unmatched. Germline CDR1 and CDR2: MGHRA and YSYEKL. The CDR3 reads CASSQGAGIAYEQYF. CDR3 bases: TGCGCCAGCAGCCAAGGAGCGGGGATTGCCTACGAGCAGTACTTC.

This clone was seen once. The V and J genes are TRBV18 and TRBJ1-4; 7 bases fit TRBD1. The germline V gene has CDR1 KGHSH and CDR2 LQKENI. With 3 bases clipped from V and 5 bases from J, the junction kept 9 bases outside the gene matches. The CDR3 contains 16 residues. The CDR3 coding sequence is TGTGCCAGCTCACCGGTAAAGGGGGCAGAGAATGAAAAACTGTTTTTT. Protein sequence: CASSPVKGAENEKLFF.

V and J are TRBV7-2 and TRBJ1-1, with 7 positions matching TRBD1. The CDR3 consists of 17 residues. V dropped 5 bases and J dropped 1; count of bases not matched to a gene: 13. From germline, CDR1 is SGHTA and CDR2 FQGNSA. CDR3 DNA sequence: TGTGCCAGCAGCGCCCGGGACAGACCAAGACAGAACACTGAAGCTTTCTTT. The encoded protein is CASSARDRPRQNTEAFF.

This chain connects TRBV7-9 to TRBJ2-5, with a tentative D call TRBD2 (6 bases). This CDR3 region has 15 residues. CDR1 is SEHNR, CDR2 FQNEAQ, per germline (reference sequence). Deletions cut 1 base from V and 5 bases from J, with 14 bases between. The CDR3 coding sequence is TGTGCCAGCAGCTTAGTTCGGCAGGAGGGGGAGACCCAGTACTTC. Amino acid sequence: CASSLVRQEGETQYF.

In this sample, this clone turned up a few times. The V and J genes are TRBV28 and TRBJ2-6, with TRBD1 matching 9 bases. V was pared by 3 bases and J by 4 bases, with 7 bases of the junction left unmatched. The CDR3 is 17 residues long. CDR1 is MDHEN, CDR2 SYDVKM, per germline. CDR3 residues: CASSFPQGAGGANVLTF. The CDR3, as DNA: TGTGCCAGCAGTTTTCCACAGGGGGCTGGCGGGGCCAACGTCCTGACTTTC.

The gene calls are TRBV5-4 and TRBJ2-2; 9 bases map to TRBD2. This CDR3 has 18 amino acids. After removal of 4 bases from V and 6 bases from J, the junction contained 16 bases not matched to a gene. Germline assignment: CDR1 SGHNT and CDR2 YYREEE (reference sequence). The CDR3 is CASSRGGLAGMSAGELFF. The CDR3 nucleotides are TGTGCCAGCAGCCGCGGAGGGCTAGCGGGGATGTCGGCCGGGGAGCTGTTTTTT.

Only a few counts were recorded for this clone. The rearrangement joins TRBV2 to TRBJ2-2; D unresolved. The CDR3 has 15 residues. Trimming pared 6 bases from V and 2 bases from J, leaving 13 bases between. Looked up from germline, CDR1 is SNHLY and CDR2 is FYNNEI. CDR3 amino acids: CASSEALVNTGELFF. CDR3 in DNA: TGTGCCAGCAGCGAGGCCCTAGTAAACACCGGGGAGCTGTTTTTT.

The chain has TRBV9 and TRBJ2-2; D remains unclear. The V and J ends lost 4 bases and 3 bases respectively, with 7 bases between them. The CDR3 spans 13 residues. CDR1 SGDLS and CDR2 YYNGEE come from the germline V gene. The CDR3 reads CASSPTDTGELFF. In DNA, the CDR3 is TGTGCCAGCAGCCCGACTGACACCGGGGAGCTGTTTTTT.

This clone has just a few counts. The chain uses TRBV6-6 and TRBJ1-1; D is unclear. Deletions cut 2 bases from V and 2 bases from J, with 9 bases between. Germline lookup yields CDR1 MNHNY and CDR2 SVGAGI (reference sequence). The CDR3 length is 14 residues. The CDR3 coding sequence is TGTGCCAGCAGTTACGCAGAGGATAACACTGAAGCTTTCTTT. It translates to CASSYAEDNTEAFF.

The CDR3 DNA is TGTGCCAGCAGCGGTGGACAGAGCTCTGGAAACACCATATATTTT. It translates to CASSGGQSSGNTIYF. The chain recombines TRBV9 with TRBJ1-3; D might be TRBD1 (6 bases). V lost 3 bases to trimming and J lost 0 bases, with 10 bases between them. In germline, CDR1 is SGDLS, CDR2 YYNGEE. The CDR3 is made up of 15 amino acids.

V gene TRBV9 combines with J gene TRBJ1-3; tentatively, D is TRBD1 (5 bases). The CDR3 totals 17 residues. Germline V gene sequence: CDR1 SGDLS, CDR2 YYNGEE. V was pared by 2 bases and J by 2 bases, with 17 bases between. In nucleotides, the CDR3 is TGTGCCAGCAGCGTTAGACAGTTCCCGGGCGCTGGAAACACCATATATTTT. It specifies CASSVRQFPGAGNTIYF. Full variable domain (remainder filled in from reference TRBV9 and TRBJ1-3): DSGVTQTPKHLITATGQRVTLRCSPRSGDLSVYWYQQSLDQGLQFLIQYYNGEERAKGNILERFSAQQFPDLHSELNLSSLELGDSALYFCASSVRQFPGAGNTIYFGEGSWLTVV.